These 22 T cell receptor beta chains were sequenced from one sample in a study of T-cell memory formation after mild COVID-19. TCRdb itself ran the 5' RACE reads through MiXCR, one entry per CDR3 protein. Here the sample spans around 220,000 distinct CDR3 sequences, about a sixth being singletons. The sample taken for sequencing was PBMCs or a T cell subset sorted from them (not recorded which). These receptors all come from a man aged 18 to 30 who had mild COVID-19 (a few samples of this study predate the infection). Cell type and time point are not known.

This chain connects TRBV20-1 to TRBJ2-5; 10 nucleotides line up with TRBD2. Germline assignment: CDR1 DFQATT and CDR2 SNEGSKA (reference sequence). V shed 5 bases and J 4 bases; nucleotides not matched to a gene: 7. CDR3 length: 14 amino acids. Written as DNA, the CDR3 is TGCAGTGCTTTTCTAGCGGGGGCGGGAGAGACCCAGTACTTC. This codes for CSAFLAGAGETQYF.

The chain uses TRBV7-2 and TRBJ2-1; 7 positions match TRBD2. Germline values: CDR1 SGHTA, CDR2 FQGNSA. This CDR3 has 13 residues. The V and J ends lost 5 bases and 9 bases, in that order; junction bases with no gene match: 7. The DNA of the CDR3 is TGTGCCAGCAGCGCCCCCGGGGGGAGTGAGCAGTTCTTC. Translated, it gives CASSAPGGSEQFF. The full variable domain, its missing parts supplied by reference TRBV7-2 and TRBJ2-1, is GAGVSQSPSNKVTEKGKDVELRCDPISGHTALYWYRQSLGQGLEFLIYFQGNSAPDKSGLPSDRFSAERTGGSVSTLTIQRTQQEDSAVYLCASSAPGGSEQFFGPGTRLTVL.

This clonotype was observed a few times. CDR3 nucleotide sequence: TGTGCCAGCAGCGCCGGACAGGGGGACACTGAAGCTTTCTTT. Its translation: CASSAGQGDTEAFF. The chain combines TRBV7-6 with TRBJ1-1, with 10 bases identical to TRBD1. V was pared by 5 bases and J by 3 bases, with 3 bases of the junction left unmatched. Germline CDR1 reads SGHVS; CDR2 reads FNYEAQ. This CDR3 comprises 14 residues.

This clonotype has ten or more counts. J is TRBJ2-1 and V is TRBV7-2; TRBD2 agrees at 10 bases. After removal of 5 bases from V and 9 bases from J, the junction contained 10 bases not matched to a gene. The CDR3 contains 15 residues. Germline CDR1 reads SGHTA; CDR2 reads FQGNSA. This CDR3 reads CASSQRGGRFGEQFF. The DNA for the CDR3 is TGTGCCAGCAGCCAGCGGGGGGGCCGTTTCGGTGAGCAGTTCTTC.

In its sample, this clonotype was seen a few times. The gene calls are TRBV5-6 and TRBJ1-5; D gene uncertain. CDR1 is SGHDT, CDR2 YYEEEE, per germline. The CDR3 is made up of 15 amino acids. Trimming took 2 bases from V and 0 from J, leaving 9 bases between them. The CDR3 DNA sequence: TGTGCCAGCAGCTTTTTGGGAGGTAGCAATCAGCCCCAGCATTTT. Amino acid sequence: CASSFLGGSNQPQHF.

This clonotype was counted between two and nine times. The rearrangement uses TRBV7-2 and TRBJ2-3; no firm D call. V shed 8 bases and J shed 0 bases, with 15 bases lying between them. CDR1 is SGHTA, CDR2 FQGNSA, per germline. The CDR3 is made up of 15 amino acids. The CDR3 here is CASRRPATSTDTQYF. CDR3 nucleotide sequence: TGTGCCAGCCGTAGGCCAGCTACTAGCACAGATACGCAGTATTTT.

This clonotype was observed at least ten times. The chain couples TRBV7-9 to TRBJ2-5; D is unclear. This CDR3 region has 16 residues. The germline V gene encodes CDR1 SEHNR and CDR2 FQNEAQ (reference sequence). The V end lost 5 bases, the J end lost 1 base, and 17 bases lay between the germline ends. The CDR3 loop reads CASSKPVAASQETQYF. The CDR3 DNA reads as TGTGCCAGCAGCAAACCGGTGGCAGCGAGCCAAGAGACCCAGTACTTC.

This clonotype was observed a handful of times. This chain joins TRBV6-5 and TRBJ1-1; no firm D call. This CDR3 contains 13 residues. The germline gives CDR1 MNHEY, CDR2 SVGAGI. V was cut by 4 bases and J by 5 bases, with 11 bases left in between. CDR3 bases: TGTGCCAGCAGTTCCCCCATGGGGACTGAAGCTTTCTTT. This codes for CASSSPMGTEAFF.

This clonotype has just one count. The chain combines TRBV2 with TRBJ1-1; 8 nucleotides match TRBD1. The J segment lost 4 bases and the V segment lost 6 bases, leaving 4 bases of the junction unmatched. The CDR3 consists of 13 residues. Germline assignment: CDR1 SNHLY and CDR2 FYNNEI. CDR3 DNA sequence: TGTGCCAGCAGGGGAGACAGGGGCACTGAAGCTTTCTTT. It codes for CASRGDRGTEAFF.

V and J are TRBV18 and TRBJ1-1; a possible D gene is TRBD1 (5 bases). V lost 3 bases, J lost 5 bases, and 16 bases lay in between. The CDR3 runs to 15 residues. Germline CDR1 is KGHSH and CDR2 is LQKENI. CDR3 bases: TGTGCCAGCTCACCGAGGGTGGACACGGAAACTGAAGCTTTCTTT. The encoded protein is CASSPRVDTETEAFF.

This clonotype showed up many times. The CDR3 region is CASTWGTEHQETQYF. The DNA for the CDR3 is TGTGCCAGCACCTGGGGGACAGAACACCAAGAGACCCAGTACTTC. This sequence joins TRBV11-2 and TRBJ2-5; TRBD1 matches at 7 bases. The CDR3 is made up of 15 amino acids. Germline-derived CDR1 and CDR2 are SGHAT and FQNNGV. V was pared by 7 bases and J by 0 bases, with 8 bases of the junction left unmatched.

This clonotype has just a few counts. The rearrangement uses TRBV5-1 and TRBJ2-7; 7 bases line up with TRBD1. The CDR3 is 16 residues long. In germline, CDR1 is SGHRS, CDR2 YFSETQ. The J segment lost 5 bases and the V segment lost 4 bases, leaving 15 bases of the junction unmatched. The CDR3 DNA reads as TGCGCCAGCAGCCCGTTCACAGGGGTCGGTGAGAACGAGCAGTACTTC. Protein sequence: CASSPFTGVGENEQYF.

The gene calls are TRBV7-2 and TRBJ2-4; 8 nucleotides line up with TRBD2. Germline V CDR1 and CDR2: SGHTA, FQGNSA. The CDR3 consists of 14 residues. V was pared by 4 bases and J by 4 bases, with 3 bases of the junction left unmatched. The CDR3 is CASSSGGDKNIQYF. In DNA form, the CDR3 reads TGTGCCAGCAGCTCCGGGGGGGATAAAAACATTCAGTACTTC.

The V call is TRBV5-5, the J call TRBJ1-4; D is perhaps TRBD1 (6 bases). Trimming stripped 3 bases from V and 8 bases from J, with 14 bases between. CDR3 length: 14 residues. Germline loops: CDR1 SGHKS, CDR2 YYEKEE (reference sequence). The CDR3 loop reads CASSSQGFGEKLFF. DNA for the CDR3: TGTGCCAGCAGCTCACAGGGCTTTGGGGAAAAACTGTTTTTT.

The chain carries TRBV28 and TRBJ2-7; TRBD2 might be the D (7 bases). The CDR3 consists of 13 residues. Trimming cost V 6 bases and J 6 bases, with 15 bases left between them. Germline lookup yields CDR1 MDHEN and CDR2 SYDVKM. The DNA of the CDR3 is TGTGCCAGCAGAACCCGGGGGGCTGGCGAGCAGTACGTC. Its translation: CASRTRGAGEQYV.

In its sample, this clonotype was seen a few times. The V call is TRBV6-5, the J call TRBJ2-5, with no clear D. The germline V gene has CDR1 MNHEY and CDR2 SVGAGI. V was trimmed by 6 bases and J by 2 bases, leaving 16 bases between them. The CDR3 consists of 15 residues. CDR3 DNA sequence: TGTGCCAGCAGCCCATCGATGGCAGGACAAGAGACCCAGTACTTC. Encoded protein: CASSPSMAGQETQYF.

This clonotype was counted a few times. The junction departs from germline at one end; a sequencing error may be responsible. The gene calls are TRBV7-3 and TRBJ2-1, with D perhaps matching TRBD2 (5 bases). The CDR3 contains 14 residues. Germline V gives CDR1 SGHTA, CDR2 FQGTGA. For the CDR3, the DNA is TGTGCCAGCAGCTTAGAGGGTGGGAGAGGGAAGCAGGTCTTC. It codes for CASSLEGGRGKQVF.

This clonotype has a handful of counts. The CDR3 region has the DNA TGTGCTAGTGGAATGGACAGGGGTTACGAGCAGTACTTC. It translates to CASGMDRGYEQYF. The V call is TRBV12-5, the J call TRBJ2-7, with TRBD1 matching over 9 bases. The CDR3 runs to 13 residues. The V gene end was trimmed by 6 bases and the J gene end by 4 bases; junction bases not matched to a gene: 4. Germline CDR1 LGHNT, CDR2 FRNRAP.

V and J are TRBV4-3 and TRBJ2-2, with D hard to call. This CDR3 is 16 amino acids long. Germline loops: CDR1 LGHNA, CDR2 YSLEER. Trimming removed 0 bases from V and 5 bases from J, with 13 bases in between. The CDR3 DNA reads as TGCGCCAGCAGCCAAGATTATGGTATCTGGACCGGGGAGCTGTTTTTT. This encodes CASSQDYGIWTGELFF.

The chain employs TRBV2 and TRBJ1-1, with D maybe TRBD1 (5 bases). Deletions cut 3 bases from V and 4 bases from J, with 9 bases between. The CDR3 is 13 amino acids. In germline, CDR1 is SNHLY, CDR2 FYNNEI. Here the CDR3 reads CASSERGGTEAFF. The CDR3 DNA is TGTGCCAGCAGTGAGCGGGGGGGCACTGAAGCTTTCTTT.

This clonotype was seen only a few times. This chain links TRBV12-3 or TRBV12-4 with TRBJ2-5; D is possibly TRBD1 (5 bases). There are 13 residues in the CDR3. The V and J ends lost 6 bases and 6 bases respectively, with 14 bases between them. The CDR3 is CASRAGHFKTQYF. The CDR3 region has the DNA TGTGCCAGCAGGGCAGGGCATTTCAAGACCCAGTACTTC.

J is TRBJ1-1 and V is TRBV5-1; D unresolved. This CDR3 comprises 12 residues. Trimming stripped 2 bases from V and 11 bases from J, with 13 bases between. Looked up from germline, CDR1 is SGHRS and CDR2 is YFSETQ. In nucleotides, the CDR3 is TGCGCCAGCAGCTTAAGAAGTCTGGCCGCTTTCTTT. Amino acid sequence: CASSLRSLAAFF.